Each of the 9 T cell receptor beta chains below was sequenced from the same sample in a study of Graves' ophthalmopathy and Graves' hyperthyroidism. RNA transcripts yielded amplified TCR beta CDR3 regions. In the first round, RT-PCR was carried out with HTBI primers, and a multiplex PCR formed the second round. TCRdb independently ran MiXCR on the multiplex PCR reads; one entry per CDR3 protein. This sample has 40,000 to 45,000 distinct CDR3 sequences, with 52% found just once. What was sequenced was peripheral blood. The receptor set was obtained from an adult man with Graves' ophthalmopathy.

This clonotype was found many times. V is TRBV11-2 and J is TRBJ2-1; D gene ambiguous. Germline CDR1 SGHAT, CDR2 FQNNGV. This CDR3 comprises 13 residues. Trimming shortened V by 1 base and J by 4 bases, and 5 bases separated the two germline ends. In nucleotides, the CDR3 is TGTGCCAGCAGCTTAGGAACATACAATGAGCAGTTCTTC. Protein sequence: CASSLGTYNEQFF.

A few counts support this clonotype. The rearrangement links TRBV24-1 to TRBJ1-4; D call uncertain. V shed 4 bases and J shed 10 bases, with 12 bases lying between them. The CDR3 runs 13 residues. Looked up from germline, CDR1 is KGHDR and CDR2 is SFDVKD. This CDR3 is CATSDPAGGKLFF. In DNA, the CDR3 is TGTGCCACCAGTGACCCCGCGGGAGGAAAACTGTTTTTT.

The CDR3 nucleotides read TGTGCCAGCAGTTTGAACGGGTTCTATGGCTACACCTTC. Its protein product is CASSLNGFYGYTF. V gene TRBV12-3 or TRBV12-4 combines with J gene TRBJ1-2; unclear D gene. The CDR3 runs 13 residues. Trimming left V 3 bases short and J 4 bases short, with 9 bases between.

By share, this clonotype counts as medium-sized. The rearrangement links TRBV2 to TRBJ2-7; tentatively, D is TRBD1 (6 bases). This CDR3 has 11 residues. V lost 11 bases to trimming and J lost 4 bases, with 12 bases between them. Germline V CDR1 and CDR2: SNHLY, FYNNEI. CDR3 region: CAGGRGYEQYV. The CDR3 DNA is TGTGCCGGGGGCAGGGGTTACGAGCAGTACGTC.

This clonotype was found many times. The chain has TRBV6-6 and TRBJ1-2; TRBD1 might be the D (5 bases). The V gene lost 5 bases and the J gene lost 4 bases, with 17 bases spanning the gap. The CDR3 contains 15 residues. The germline CDR1 and CDR2 sequences are MNHNY and SVGAGI (reference sequence). CDR3 residues: CASSTGTVLRYGYTF. The DNA for the CDR3 is TGTGCCAGCAGTACCGGGACCGTATTACGCTATGGCTACACCTTC.

This clonotype was counted ten times or more. The chain has TRBV6-1 and TRBJ1-3, with D unresolved. The CDR3 runs to 16 residues. V shed 2 bases and J shed 0 bases, with 11 bases lying between them. Germline V lookup: CDR1 MNHNS, CDR2 SASEGT. The CDR3, as DNA: TGTGCCAGCAGTGAATCCGGGGTCCCCTCTGGAAACACCATATATTTT. Translating gives CASSESGVPSGNTIYF.

This chain uses TRBV9 with TRBJ1-1, with D possibly being TRBD1 (6 bases). V was pared by 0 bases and J by 7 bases, with 19 bases between. This CDR3 is built from 16 residues. Germline V gives CDR1 SGDLS, CDR2 YYNGEE. CDR3 in amino acids: CASSVEAGGLYNEAFF. CDR3 DNA sequence: TGTGCCAGCAGCGTAGAAGCGGGGGGCCTGTACAATGAAGCTTTCTTT.

This clonotype came up once. Compared with germline, one end of the junction differs, possibly owing to a read error. The chain recombines TRBV14 with TRBJ1-2; TRBD1 might be the D (5 bases). The germline gives CDR1 SGHDN, CDR2 FVKESK. The CDR3 totals 16 residues. CDR3 residues: CASSQGWGPPADGYAF. The CDR3 DNA is TGTGCCAGCAGCCAGGGCTGGGGCCCTCCGGCGGATGGCTACGCCTTC.

The rearrangement links TRBV20-1 to TRBJ2-5, with 11 nucleotides matching TRBD1. This CDR3 is 14 amino acids long. CDR1 and CDR2 (germline): DFQATT, SNEGSKA (reference sequence). Trimming removed 5 bases from V and 1 base from J; junction bases left unmatched: 3. The CDR3 here is CSAPGTGGQETQYF. CDR3 sequence (DNA): TGCAGTGCTCCCGGGACAGGGGGCCAAGAGACCCAGTACTTC.